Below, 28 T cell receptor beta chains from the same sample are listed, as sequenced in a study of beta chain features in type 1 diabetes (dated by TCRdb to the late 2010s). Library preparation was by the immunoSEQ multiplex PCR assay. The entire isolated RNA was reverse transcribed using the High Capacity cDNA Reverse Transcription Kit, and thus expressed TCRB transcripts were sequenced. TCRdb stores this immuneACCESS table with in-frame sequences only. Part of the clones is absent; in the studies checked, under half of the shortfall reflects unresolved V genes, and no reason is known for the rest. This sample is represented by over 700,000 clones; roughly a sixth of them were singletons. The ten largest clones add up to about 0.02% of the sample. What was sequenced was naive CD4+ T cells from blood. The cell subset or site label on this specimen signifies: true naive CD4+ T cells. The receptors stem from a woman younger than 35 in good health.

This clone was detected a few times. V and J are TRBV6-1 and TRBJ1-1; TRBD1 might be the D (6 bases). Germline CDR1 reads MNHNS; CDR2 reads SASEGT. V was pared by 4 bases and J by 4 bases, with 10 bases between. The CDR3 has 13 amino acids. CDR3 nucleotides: TGTGCCAGCAGTGTTGGACAGCTCACTGAAGCTTTCTTT. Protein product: CASSVGQLTEAFF.

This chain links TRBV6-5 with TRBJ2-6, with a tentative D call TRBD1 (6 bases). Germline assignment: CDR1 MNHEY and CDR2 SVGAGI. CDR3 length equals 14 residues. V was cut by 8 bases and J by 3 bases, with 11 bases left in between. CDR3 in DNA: TGTGCCAGCCGCAGGGGTGTTGGGGCCAACGTCCTGACTTTC. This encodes CASRRGVGANVLTF.

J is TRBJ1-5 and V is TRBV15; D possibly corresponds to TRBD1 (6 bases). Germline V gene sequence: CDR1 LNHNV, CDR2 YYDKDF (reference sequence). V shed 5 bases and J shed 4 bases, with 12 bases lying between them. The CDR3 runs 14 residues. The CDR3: CATSHNRDNQPQHF. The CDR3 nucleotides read TGTGCCACCAGCCACAACAGGGATAATCAGCCCCAGCATTTT.

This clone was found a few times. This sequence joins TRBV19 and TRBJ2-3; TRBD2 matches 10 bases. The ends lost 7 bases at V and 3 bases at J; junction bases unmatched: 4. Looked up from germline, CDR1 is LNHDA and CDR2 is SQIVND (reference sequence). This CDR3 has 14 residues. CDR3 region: CASTLAGETDTQYF. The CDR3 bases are TGTGCCAGTACTCTAGCGGGAGAGACAGATACGCAGTATTTT.

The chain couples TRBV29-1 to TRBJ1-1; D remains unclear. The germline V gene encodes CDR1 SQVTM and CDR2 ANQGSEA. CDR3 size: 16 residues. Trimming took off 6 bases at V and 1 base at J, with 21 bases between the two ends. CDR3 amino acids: CSVNEEIGLRNTEAFF. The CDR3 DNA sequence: TGCAGCGTGAATGAAGAAATTGGACTGAGGAACACTGAAGCTTTCTTT.

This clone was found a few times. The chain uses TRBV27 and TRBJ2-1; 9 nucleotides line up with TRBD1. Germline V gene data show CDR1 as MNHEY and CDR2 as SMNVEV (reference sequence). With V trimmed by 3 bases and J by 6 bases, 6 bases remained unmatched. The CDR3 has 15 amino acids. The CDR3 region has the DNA TGTGCCAGCAGTTTCCGGGGACAGGGACTCAATGAGCAGTTCTTC. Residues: CASSFRGQGLNEQFF.

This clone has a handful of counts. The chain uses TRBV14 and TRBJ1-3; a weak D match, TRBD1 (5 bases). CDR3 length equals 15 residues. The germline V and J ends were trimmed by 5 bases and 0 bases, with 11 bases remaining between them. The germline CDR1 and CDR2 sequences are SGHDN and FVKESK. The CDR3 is CASSGHGISGNTIYF. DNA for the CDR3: TGTGCCAGCAGCGGACATGGAATCTCTGGAAACACCATATATTTT.

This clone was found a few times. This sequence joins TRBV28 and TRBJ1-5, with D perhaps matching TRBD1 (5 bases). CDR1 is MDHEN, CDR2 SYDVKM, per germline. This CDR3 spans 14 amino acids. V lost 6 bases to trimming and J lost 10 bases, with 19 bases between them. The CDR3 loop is CASRTSRAVNPQHF. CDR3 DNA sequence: TGTGCCAGCAGAACGAGCAGGGCGGTCAACCCCCAGCATTTT.

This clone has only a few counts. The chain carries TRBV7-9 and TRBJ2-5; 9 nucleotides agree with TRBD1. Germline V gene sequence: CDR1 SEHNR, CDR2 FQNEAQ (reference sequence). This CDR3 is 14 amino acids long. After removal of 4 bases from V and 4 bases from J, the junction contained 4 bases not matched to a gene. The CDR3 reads CASSSIQGAETQYF. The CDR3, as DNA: TGTGCCAGCAGCTCGATACAGGGGGCAGAGACCCAGTACTTC.

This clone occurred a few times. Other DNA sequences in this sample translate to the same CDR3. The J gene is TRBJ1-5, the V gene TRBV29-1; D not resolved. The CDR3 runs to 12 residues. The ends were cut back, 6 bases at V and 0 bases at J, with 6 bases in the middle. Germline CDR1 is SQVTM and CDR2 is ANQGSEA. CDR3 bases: TGCAGCGTAGCCAATAGCAATCAGCCCCAGCATTTT. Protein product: CSVANSNQPQHF. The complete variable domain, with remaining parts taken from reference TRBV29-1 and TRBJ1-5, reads SAVISQKPSRDICQRGTSLTIQCQVDSQVTMMFWYRQQPGQSLTLIATANQGSEATYESGFVIDKFPISRPNLTFSTLTVSNMSPEDSSIYLCSVANSNQPQHFGDGTRLSIL.

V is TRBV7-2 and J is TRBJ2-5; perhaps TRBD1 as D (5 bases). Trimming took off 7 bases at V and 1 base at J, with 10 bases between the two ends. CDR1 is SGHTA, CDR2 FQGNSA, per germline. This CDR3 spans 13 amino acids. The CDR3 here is CASTLGLQETQYF. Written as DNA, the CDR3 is TGTGCCAGCACGTTGGGGCTCCAAGAGACCCAGTACTTC. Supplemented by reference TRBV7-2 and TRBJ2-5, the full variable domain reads GAGVSQSPSNKVTEKGKDVELRCDPISGHTALYWYRQSLGQGLEFLIYFQGNSAPDKSGLPSDRFSAERTGGSVSTLTIQRTQQEDSAVYLCASTLGLQETQYFGPGTRLLVL.

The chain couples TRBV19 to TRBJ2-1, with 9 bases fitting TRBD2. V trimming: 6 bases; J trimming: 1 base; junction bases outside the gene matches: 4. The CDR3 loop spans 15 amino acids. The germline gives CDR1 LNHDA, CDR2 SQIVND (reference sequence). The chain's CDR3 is CASSSGRISYNEQFF. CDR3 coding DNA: TGTGCCAGTAGCAGCGGGAGGATATCCTACAATGAGCAGTTCTTC.

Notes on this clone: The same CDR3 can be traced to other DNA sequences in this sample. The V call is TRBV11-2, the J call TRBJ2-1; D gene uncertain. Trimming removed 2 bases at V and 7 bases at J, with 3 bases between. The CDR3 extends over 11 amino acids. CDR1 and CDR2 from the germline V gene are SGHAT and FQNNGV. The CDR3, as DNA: TGTGCCAGCAGCTTACGTAATGAGCAGTTCTTC. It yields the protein CASSLRNEQFF.

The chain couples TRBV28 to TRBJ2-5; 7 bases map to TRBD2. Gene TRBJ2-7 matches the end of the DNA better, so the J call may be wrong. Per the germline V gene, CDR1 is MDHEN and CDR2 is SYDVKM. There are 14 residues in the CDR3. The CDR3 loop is CASSPGLVSYEQYF. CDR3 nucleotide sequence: TGTGCCAGCAGTCCCGGACTAGTCTCCTACGAGCAGTACTTC.

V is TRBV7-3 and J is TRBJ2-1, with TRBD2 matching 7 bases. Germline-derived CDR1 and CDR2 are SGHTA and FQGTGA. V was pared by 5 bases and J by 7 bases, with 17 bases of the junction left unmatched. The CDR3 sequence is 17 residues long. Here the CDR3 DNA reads TGTGCCAGCAGCCCGTTCGGCGGCGGGAGTAAGGGAAATGAGCAGTTCTTC. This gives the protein CASSPFGGGSKGNEQFF.

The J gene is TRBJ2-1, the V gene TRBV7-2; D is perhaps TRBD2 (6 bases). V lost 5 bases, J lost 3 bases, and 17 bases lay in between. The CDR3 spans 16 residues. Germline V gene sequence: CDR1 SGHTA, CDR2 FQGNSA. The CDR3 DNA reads TGTGCCAGCAGCCCCAGTGGAGCGGGCCACTACAATGAGCAGTTCTTC. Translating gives CASSPSGAGHYNEQFF.

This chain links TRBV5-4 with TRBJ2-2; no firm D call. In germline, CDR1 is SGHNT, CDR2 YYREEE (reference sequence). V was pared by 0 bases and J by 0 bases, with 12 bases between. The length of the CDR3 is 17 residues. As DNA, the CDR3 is TGTGCCAGCAGCTTGGACTTGATAACCGCGAACACCGGGGAGCTGTTTTTT. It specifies CASSLDLITANTGELFF.

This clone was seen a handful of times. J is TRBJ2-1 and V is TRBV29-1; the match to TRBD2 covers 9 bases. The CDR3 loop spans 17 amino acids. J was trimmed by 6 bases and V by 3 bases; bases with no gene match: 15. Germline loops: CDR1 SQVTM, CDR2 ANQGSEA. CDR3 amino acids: CSVDWRIGTSRGNEQFF. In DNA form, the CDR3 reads TGCAGCGTTGATTGGCGAATCGGGACTAGCCGAGGCAATGAGCAGTTCTTC.

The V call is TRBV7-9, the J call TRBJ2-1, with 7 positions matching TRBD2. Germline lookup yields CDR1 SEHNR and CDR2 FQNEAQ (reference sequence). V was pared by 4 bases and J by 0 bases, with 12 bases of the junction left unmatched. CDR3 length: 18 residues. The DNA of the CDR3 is TGTGCCAGCAGCTCGTACCCACTAGCGACAAGCTCCTACAATGAGCAGTTCTTC. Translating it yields CASSSYPLATSSYNEQFF. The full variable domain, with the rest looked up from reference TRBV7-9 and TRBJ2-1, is DTGVSQNPRHKITKRGQNVTFRCDPISEHNRLYWYRQTLGQGPEFLTYFQNEAQLEKSRLLSDRFSAERPKGSFSTLEIQRTEQGDSAMYLCASSSYPLATSSYNEQFFGPGTRLTVL.

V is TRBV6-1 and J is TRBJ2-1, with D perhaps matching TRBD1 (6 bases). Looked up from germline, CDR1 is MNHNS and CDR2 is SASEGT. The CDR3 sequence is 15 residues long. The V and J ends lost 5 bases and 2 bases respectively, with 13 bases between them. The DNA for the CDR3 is TGTGCCAGCAGTAAGGGGGAACCTACCTACAATGAGCAGTTCTTC. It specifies CASSKGEPTYNEQFF.

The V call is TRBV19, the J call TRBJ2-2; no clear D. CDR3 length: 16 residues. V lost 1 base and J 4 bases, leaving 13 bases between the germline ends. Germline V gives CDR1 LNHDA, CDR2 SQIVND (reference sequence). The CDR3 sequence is CASSIGSGASTGELFF. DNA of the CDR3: TGTGCCAGTAGTATAGGGTCAGGAGCCTCCACCGGGGAGCTGTTTTTT.

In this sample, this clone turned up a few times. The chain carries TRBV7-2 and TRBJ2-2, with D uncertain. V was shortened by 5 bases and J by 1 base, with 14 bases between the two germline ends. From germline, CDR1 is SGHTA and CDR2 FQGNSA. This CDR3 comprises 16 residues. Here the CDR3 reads CASSPSAHRNTGELFF. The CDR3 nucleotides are TGTGCCAGCAGCCCCAGCGCTCACCGGAACACCGGGGAGCTGTTTTTT.

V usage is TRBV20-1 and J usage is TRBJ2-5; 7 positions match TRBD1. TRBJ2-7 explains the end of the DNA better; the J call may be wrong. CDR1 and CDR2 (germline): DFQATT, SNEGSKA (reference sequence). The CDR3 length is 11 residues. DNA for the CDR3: TGCAGTGCTACTACAGGGGTCGAGCAGTACTTC. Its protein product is CSATTGVEQYF.

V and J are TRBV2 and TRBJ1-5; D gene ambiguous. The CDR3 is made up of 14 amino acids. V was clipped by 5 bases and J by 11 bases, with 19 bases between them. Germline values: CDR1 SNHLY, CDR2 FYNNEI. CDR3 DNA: TGTGCCAGCAGTCCCCCCTCGGCCCCCTCGGCCCAGCATTTT. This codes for CASSPPSAPSAQHF.

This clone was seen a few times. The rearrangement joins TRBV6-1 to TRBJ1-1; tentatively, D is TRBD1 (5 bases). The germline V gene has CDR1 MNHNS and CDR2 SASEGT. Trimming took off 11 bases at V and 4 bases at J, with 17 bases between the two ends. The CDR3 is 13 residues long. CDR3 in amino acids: CAGKIEGVTEAFF. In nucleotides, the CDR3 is TGTGCCGGCAAGATAGAAGGGGTCACTGAAGCTTTCTTT.

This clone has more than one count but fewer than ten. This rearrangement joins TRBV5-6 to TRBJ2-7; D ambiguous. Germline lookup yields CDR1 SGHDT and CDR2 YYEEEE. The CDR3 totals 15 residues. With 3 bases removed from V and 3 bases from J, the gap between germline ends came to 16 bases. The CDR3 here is CASSSRVGLFYEQYF. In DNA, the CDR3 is TGTGCCAGCAGCTCGAGAGTTGGGCTTTTCTACGAGCAGTACTTC.

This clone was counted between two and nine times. The CDR3 nucleotides are TGTGCCAGCAGCTCATCAGGGGGCCGGACCGGGGAGCTGTTTTTT. This sequence encodes CASSSSGGRTGELFF. V is TRBV7-9 and J is TRBJ2-2, with 8 bases aligning to TRBD1. This CDR3 has 15 amino acids. Losses at the gene ends were 4 bases for V and 5 bases for J; bases not matched to a gene: 6. Germline V gene data show CDR1 as SEHNR and CDR2 as FQNEAQ (reference sequence).

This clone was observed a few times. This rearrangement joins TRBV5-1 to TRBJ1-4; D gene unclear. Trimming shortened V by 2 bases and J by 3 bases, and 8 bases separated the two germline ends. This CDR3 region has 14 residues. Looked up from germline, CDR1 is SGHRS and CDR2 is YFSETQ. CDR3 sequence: CASSFGRPNEKLFF. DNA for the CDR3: TGCGCCAGCAGCTTTGGCAGGCCTAATGAAAAACTGTTTTTT.